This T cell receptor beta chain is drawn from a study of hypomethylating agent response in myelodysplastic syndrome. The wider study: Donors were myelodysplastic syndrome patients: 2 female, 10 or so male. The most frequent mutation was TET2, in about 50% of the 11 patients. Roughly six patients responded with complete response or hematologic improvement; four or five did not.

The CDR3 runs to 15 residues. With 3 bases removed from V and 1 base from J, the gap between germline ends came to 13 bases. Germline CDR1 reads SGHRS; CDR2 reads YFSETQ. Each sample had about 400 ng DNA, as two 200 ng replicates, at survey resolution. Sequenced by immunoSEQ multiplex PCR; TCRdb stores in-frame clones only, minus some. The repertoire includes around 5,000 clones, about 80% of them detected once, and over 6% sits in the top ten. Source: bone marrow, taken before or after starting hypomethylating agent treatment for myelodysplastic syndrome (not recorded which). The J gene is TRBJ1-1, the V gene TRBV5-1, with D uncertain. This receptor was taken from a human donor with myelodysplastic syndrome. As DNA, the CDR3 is TGCGCCAGCAGCTCGGGTCCATCGGGGAACACTGAAGCTTTCTTT. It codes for CASSSGPSGNTEAFF.